The rows below give T cell receptor beta chains drawn from one sample of a study of radiotherapy plus CTLA-4 blockade in lung cancer. Produced via immunoSEQ multiplex PCR; TCRdb's table is partial and in-frame only. This table has 120,000 or so clones, approximately 90% appearing once. Source: peripheral blood, taken from a patient treated with radiotherapy plus ipilimumab. The source is a human donor with non-small cell lung cancer that progressed on radiotherapy plus ipilimumab. CDR3s include the opening cysteine and the closing phenylalanine or tryptophan. The D gene is left open where the match is weak. Size tells how often a clone was seen (once, few, many) or the class of an expanded clone, and some rows leave it out.

V	D	J	size	DNA	CDR3
TRBV19	NA	TRBJ2-7	NA	TGTGCCAGTAGTCTCTTTACTCTTGGTCACGAGCAGTACTTC	CASSLFTLGHEQYF
TRBV5-1	NA	TRBJ2-3	once	TGCGCCAGCAGCTTGGAGATAGATACGCAGTATTTT	CASSLEIDTQYF
TRBV7-3	NA	TRBJ2-2	NA	TGTGCCAGCAGCTTACTGGCCTCCGGGAACACCGGGGAGCTGTTTTTT	CASSLLASGNTGELFF
TRBV7-2	NA	TRBJ2-5	NA	TGTGCCAGCAGCTTAGCAGGGCTCGGGGCAGGGGGGTACCAAGAGACCCAGTACTTC	CASSLAGLGAGGYQETQYF
TRBV29-1	NA	TRBJ2-1	NA	TGCAGCGTGTACGATAGGGAGTGGCAGTTCTTC	CSVYDREWQFF
TRBV21-1	NA	TRBJ2-1	few	TGTGCCAGCAGCCCTTTAGCGGGAGGGGGGGATGAGCAGTTCTTC	CASSPLAGGGDEQFF
TRBV11-2	NA	TRBJ2-7	NA	TGTGCCAGCAGAGGGGGGGGAGGGTACGAGCAGTACTTC	CASRGGGGYEQYF
TRBV6-5	NA	TRBJ2-5	NA	TGTGCCAGCCGGACGGGGGTAGTCGGGACCCAGTACTTC	CASRTGVVGTQYF
TRBV7-9	TRBD1	TRBJ1-3	NA	TGTGCCAGCAGCTTCGACAGGGCTGGAAACACCATATATTTT	CASSFDRAGNTIYF
TRBV7-2	TRBD2	TRBJ2-3	few	TGTGCCAGCAGCCTTAGCGGGAGCACAGATACGCAGTATTTT	CASSLSGSTDTQYF
TRBV18	NA	TRBJ2-7	NA	TGTGCCAGCTCATCCGGGCTTAACTACGAGCAGTACTTC	CASSSGLNYEQYF
TRBV29-1	NA	TRBJ1-1	NA	TGCAGCGCCAAAACGACCCAAAACACTGAAGCTTTCTTT	CSAKTTQNTEAFF
TRBV7-9	TRBD1	TRBJ1-1	NA	TGTGCCAGCAGCCAAACAGGGGCTAACACTGAAGCTTTCTTT	CASSQTGANTEAFF
TRBV15	NA	TRBJ2-1	once	TGTGCCACCAGCAAAGATCGGGACCACAATGAGCAGTTCTTC	CATSKDRDHNEQFF
TRBV7-7	TRBD2	TRBJ2-1	few	TGTGCTAGCAGCTTAGCGGGCAGGTACAATGAGCAGTTCTTC	CASSLAGRYNEQFF
TRBV5-1	NA	TRBJ1-2	NA	TGCGCCAGCAGCTCGCAGGGGTTAAACTATGGCTACACCTTC	CASSSQGLNYGYTF
TRBV10-2	NA	TRBJ2-5	NA	TGCGCCAGCAGTGATTTGACAGCAATACAAGAGACCCAGTACTTC	CASSDLTAIQETQYF
TRBV4-2	TRBD2	TRBJ2-1	NA	TGTGCCAGCAGCCAAGGGGCTAGCGGGAGACGGAACAATGAGCAGTTCTTC	CASSQGASGRRNNEQFF
TRBV15	NA	TRBJ1-4	NA	TGTGCCACCAGCAGGGGAAGGGACGAAAAACTGTTTTTT	CATSRGRDEKLFF
TRBV5-4	TRBD1	TRBJ1-2	NA	TGTGCCAGCAGCACTGGGACAGTTAACTATGGCTACACCTTC	CASSTGTVNYGYTF
TRBV19	NA	TRBJ2-6	NA	TGTGCCAGTAGTCGGTTCAAACTCTTCATAGGGGCCAACGTCCTGACTTTC	CASSRFKLFIGANVLTF
TRBV5-1	NA	TRBJ2-7	NA	TGCGCCAGCAAGGAGGGGTCTTCATACGAGCAGTACTTC	CASKEGSSYEQYF
TRBV25-1	TRBD1	TRBJ2-5	once	TGTGCCAGCATGACAGGGCGGCAAGAGACCCAGTACTTC	CASMTGRQETQYF
TRBV5-6	NA	TRBJ2-7	NA	TGTGCCAGCAGCCGTAAAGCCTACGAGCAGTACTTC	CASSRKAYEQYF
TRBV30	NA	TRBJ2-1	NA	TGTGCCTGGAGTCCGGCCCCCGGGAGTGAGCAGTTCTTC	CAWSPAPGSEQFF
TRBV14	NA	TRBJ2-3	NA	TGTGCCAGCAGCCGAGATATTAGGCGGCTCCCGACAGATACGCAGTATTTT	CASSRDIRRLPTDTQYF
TRBV5-1	NA	TRBJ1-3	NA	TGCGCCTCGAAAGCAGGGCCTTCCATATATTTT	CASKAGPSIYF
TRBV5-8	TRBD1	TRBJ1-4	NA	TGTGCCAGCAGCTGGAAGGGACAGGGGAGCGAAAAACTGTTTTTT	CASSWKGQGSEKLFF
TRBV29-1	NA	TRBJ2-1	NA	TGCAGCGTTGAAGATGGGGGCCTGGGCAATGAGCAGTTCTTC	CSVEDGGLGNEQFF
TRBV5-4	NA	TRBJ1-3	NA	TGTGCCAGCAGCTTGGCTCCCGGAAACACCATATATTTT	CASSLAPGNTIYF
TRBV27	TRBD2	TRBJ2-2	once	TGTGTAACAAGGGCGGGAGGGCAGGACACCGGGGAGCTGTTTTTT	CVTRAGGQDTGELFF
TRBV5-1	NA	TRBJ2-1	few	TGCGCCAGCAGACTAAAACGGGACGAACCATACAATGAGCAGTTCTTC	CASRLKRDEPYNEQFF
TRBV5-4	NA	TRBJ2-3	NA	TGTGCCAGCAGCTTGTTGCGTGGAGATGGTACAGATACGCAGTATTTT	CASSLLRGDGTDTQYF
TRBV18	TRBD1	TRBJ2-1	once	TGTGCCAGCTCACCACCAAAGACAGGGGGCTTGGGCAATGAGCAGTTCTTC	CASSPPKTGGLGNEQFF
TRBV30	TRBD1	TRBJ1-4	NA	TGTGCCTGGAGCCCCCGGGACAGGGTGGGTGAAAAACTGTTTTTT	CAWSPRDRVGEKLFF
TRBV4-1	TRBD1	TRBJ1-5	NA	TGCGCCAGCAGCCTCGGACAGGGAAATCAGCCCCAGCATTTT	CASSLGQGNQPQHF
TRBV23-1	TRBD2	TRBJ2-3	NA	TGCGCCAGCAGTCAATCTGAGCGGGAGGGCCCCTCAGATACGCAGTATTTT	CASSQSEREGPSDTQYF
TRBV5-1	NA	TRBJ1-5	once	TGCGCCAGCAGCTTGGGGGGGGACGATGTTCAGCCCCAGCATTTT	CASSLGGDDVQPQHF
TRBV4-1	TRBD2	TRBJ2-3	NA	TGCGCCAGCAGCGGCCGGGGGGGCGAGACCACAGATACGCAGTATTTT	CASSGRGGETTDTQYF
TRBV6-6	TRBD1	TRBJ2-7	NA	TGTGCCAGCACCTCGGGGACAGGGGCCTACGAGCAGTACTTC	CASTSGTGAYEQYF
TRBV5-1	TRBD2	TRBJ2-1	NA	TGCGCCAGCAGCTTGGGACTAGCGGCCTACAATGAGCAGTTCTTC	CASSLGLAAYNEQFF
TRBV4-2	NA	TRBJ2-3	NA	TGTGCCAGCAGCCGATACCCCACAGATACGCAGTATTTT	CASSRYPTDTQYF